A selection of T cell receptor beta chains follows, all from one sample in a study of control samples from healthy donors and cancer patients. The data were produced by immunoSEQ multiplex PCR, yet TCRdb's version contains in-frame clones alone and is incomplete. The table shows 90,000 to 150,000 clones, with about 91% occurring only once. Sequencing was done on a sample of blood. The receptors were gathered from a man in his forties in good health. Each CDR3 is given with its conserved first and last residue. A D gene is named only where the DNA matches it firmly. Where a row states a size, it is once, few, many or the class of an expanded clone; other rows omit it.

J gene | clone size | V gene | D gene | CDR3 DNA | CDR3 protein
TRBJ1-2 | few | TRBV4-3 | . | TGCGCCAGCAGCCAAGTTCTGGGCGGCCGGGGCTACACCTTC | CASSQVLGGRGYTF
TRBJ1-2 | . | TRBV5-8 | TRBD1 | TGTGCCAGCAGCTTGGGAACAGGGGATGGCTACACCTTC | CASSLGTGDGYTF
TRBJ2-3 | . | TRBV4-2 | . | TGTGCCAGCAGCCAGCTCGGTGGCCGGGGGCAGGGAGATACGCAGTATTTT | CASSQLGGRGQGDTQYF
TRBJ2-3 | . | TRBV10-1 | . | TGCGCCAGCAGTGAGTCAAAAGCCGTGAGTACAGATACGCAGTATTTT | CASSESKAVSTDTQYF
TRBJ2-1 | . | TRBV7-3 | TRBD2 | TGTGCCAGCAGCTTACATAGCGGGGGCTACAATGAGCAGTTCTTC | CASSLHSGGYNEQFF
TRBJ2-2 | . | TRBV7-9 | . | TGTGCCAGCAGCTTAGAGCTGTTGCGGGGCACCGGGGAGCTGTTTTTT | CASSLELLRGTGELFF
TRBJ2-1 | . | TRBV2 | TRBD1 | TGTGCCAGCAGGACCGACAGGGGGGGGAGGGATGAGCAGTTCTTC | CASRTDRGGRDEQFF
TRBJ1-1 | . | TRBV5-1 | . | TGCGCCAGCAGCTCACAAGGTGACACTGAAGCTTTCTTT | CASSSQGDTEAFF
TRBJ1-1 | . | TRBV5-8 | . | TGTGCCAGCAGCTTGACAGGCCCGAACACTGAAGCTTTCTTT | CASSLTGPNTEAFF
TRBJ2-4 | . | TRBV19 | . | TGTGCCAGTAGCGAGTCTCTGGGGTCCAAAAACATTCAGTACTTC | CASSESLGSKNIQYF
TRBJ2-1 | . | TRBV7-6 | TRBD2 | TGTGCCAGCAGCTTTAGCGGGGGGGGGAATGAGCAGTTCTTC | CASSFSGGGNEQFF
TRBJ2-1 | once | TRBV2 | . | TGTGCCAGCAGCCGACAAAGCTCCTACAATGAGCAGTTCTTC | CASSRQSSYNEQFF
TRBJ2-7 | few | TRBV4-2 | TRBD2 | TGTGCCAGCAGCCAAGCCGAAGTGCGGGGGACCAGGGAGCAGTACTTC | CASSQAEVRGTREQYF
TRBJ1-5 | . | TRBV5-6 | . | TGTGCCAGCAGCTGGCTAGACCAGCCCCAGCATTTT | CASSWLDQPQHF
TRBJ2-5 | . | TRBV9 | TRBD2 | TGTGCCAGCAGCGCCCAGACTAGCGGGGCTGAGACCCAGTACTTC | CASSAQTSGAETQYF
TRBJ1-2 | . | TRBV7-9 | . | TGTGCCAGCAGCTTAGACACTTATTTTGTTGGCTACACCTTC | CASSLDTYFVGYTF
TRBJ1-1 | . | TRBV7-9 | . | TGTGCCAGCAGCGTTCACAGGGAACCGAACACTGAAGCTTTCTTT | CASSVHREPNTEAFF
TRBJ2-3 | . | TRBV4-1 | . | TGCGCCAGCAGCCAAGGGTCCCTCAGGGGTCTCACAGATACGCAGTATTTT | CASSQGSLRGLTDTQYF
TRBJ1-4 | . | TRBV6-5 | . | TGTGCCAGCAGCCCACGGGGGAACGTTCAGGAAAAACTGTTTTTT | CASSPRGNVQEKLFF
TRBJ2-7 | . | TRBV15 | . | TGTGCCACCAGCAGAGTCCCTTCGGGCGAGCAGTACTTC | CATSRVPSGEQYF
TRBJ1-4 | . | TRBV6-5 | . | TGTGCCAGCAGTCAGGGCGCAACTAATGAAAAACTGTTTTTT | CASSQGATNEKLFF
TRBJ1-4 | . | TRBV28 | TRBD1 | TGTGCCAGACCAATACAGGGGGATGAAAAACTGTTTTTT | CARPIQGDEKLFF
TRBJ1-2 | . | TRBV7-2 | . | TGTGCCAGCAGCTTAGACGACAGGAGCTATGGCTACACCTTC | CASSLDDRSYGYTF
TRBJ1-6 | . | TRBV7-3 | . | TGTGCCAGCAGCCAGGGCAGAGTGTCACCCCTCCACTTT | CASSQGRVSPLHF
TRBJ2-2 | . | TRBV5-5 | TRBD1 | TGTGCCAGCAGCGGCAGGGACAGACTTAACACCGGGGAGCTGTTTTTT | CASSGRDRLNTGELFF
TRBJ1-1 | . | TRBV9 | TRBD1 | TGTGCCAGCAGCGTCGGGACAGGGGGAACTGAAGCTTTCTTT | CASSVGTGGTEAFF
TRBJ2-7 | . | TRBV7-8 | . | TGTGCCAGCAGCTTAGAACCGGGCCTAAGGACACGGGGTTACGAGCAGTACTTC | CASSLEPGLRTRGYEQYF
TRBJ1-5 | . | TRBV24-1 | . | TGTGCCACCAGTGGACACCATAGCAATCAGCCCCAGCATTTT | CATSGHHSNQPQHF
TRBJ2-6 | once | TRBV14 | TRBD1 | TGTGCCAGCAGGCGCGCCGGGACAGGGGGCTCTGGGGCCAACGTCCTGACTTTC | CASRRAGTGGSGANVLTF
TRBJ1-6 | . | TRBV7-8 | . | TGTGCCAGCAGCTTAGAAGGCATAGGCTCCTATAATTCACCCCTCCACTTT | CASSLEGIGSYNSPLHF
TRBJ2-3 | . | TRBV11-2 | TRBD2 | TGTGCCAGCAGCTTACTAGCGGGTTATAGCACAGATACGCAGTATTTT | CASSLLAGYSTDTQYF
TRBJ1-1 | . | TRBV25-1 | . | TGTGCCAGCAGTGCGAAGGGCACTGAAGCTTTCTTT | CASSAKGTEAFF
TRBJ2-5 | . | TRBV25-1 | . | TGTGCCAGCAGATCTCCATTCTCGGAGACCCAGTACTTC | CASRSPFSETQYF
TRBJ2-1 | . | TRBV5-8 | . | TGTGCCAGCATCCGCGGGCGGAGCTCCTACAATGAGCAGTTCTTC | CASIRGRSSYNEQFF
TRBJ1-1 | once | TRBV14 | TRBD1 | TGTGCCAGCAGCCTCCTTGGACAGGGAAGGGGTGAAGCTTTCTTT | CASSLLGQGRGEAFF
TRBJ2-4 | . | TRBV12-3/TRBV12-4 | . | TGTGCCAGCAGTTTAGGACAGACTATTCAGTACTTC | CASSLGQTIQYF
TRBJ2-7 | few | TRBV7-9 | . | TGTGCCAGCAGCCCCGGAATTGGCGAGCAGTACTTC | CASSPGIGEQYF